The 13 T cell receptor beta chains below were found in one sample sequenced in a study of CD8+CD57+ T cells in acquired aplastic anemia. The TCR beta profiling, which covered VDJ combination and CDR3 sequence, was carried out using genomic DNA as the template. TCRdb recomputed calls from the reads with MiXCR, one row per CDR3 protein. The sample lists 400,000 to 500,000 distinct CDR3 sequences, 65% to 75% occurring once. The sample was sorted CD4+, CD8+, or CD8+CD57+ T cells (not recorded which) from PBMCs. These receptors were taken from a human donor in good health, serving as a control.

The chain links TRBV9 to TRBJ2-2; TRBD1 might be the D (7 bases). There are 15 residues in the CDR3. The germline gives CDR1 SGDLS, CDR2 YYNGEE. Trimming removed 0 bases from V and 15 bases from J, with 21 bases in between. The CDR3 spells CASSVVQAGWGTVFF. The CDR3 coding sequence is TGTGCCAGCAGCGTAGTGCAGGCGGGGTGGGGGACAGTGTTTTTT.

This clonotype has a count of ten or more. The chain carries TRBV27 and TRBJ2-7; no reliable D call. This CDR3 is 13 amino acids long. Trimming stripped 8 bases from V and 1 base from J, with 12 bases between. Per the germline V gene, CDR1 is MNHEY and CDR2 is SMNVEV (reference sequence). This chain's CDR3 is CASAIDGSYEQYF. DNA of the CDR3: TGTGCCAGCGCTATTGACGGATCCTACGAGCAGTACTTC.

The rearrangement uses TRBV19 and TRBJ1-4; D is unresolved. The CDR3 covers 15 residues. Trimming took 5 bases from V and 7 from J, leaving 17 bases between them. The germline CDR1 and CDR2 sequences are LNHDA and SQIVND (reference sequence). In DNA form, the CDR3 reads TGTGCCAGTAGTCTCTTGGGCCAGGTTGGTGAAAAACTGTTTTTT. This sequence encodes CASSLLGQVGEKLFF.

A few counts support this clonotype. CDR3 in amino acids: CAAGTDTQYF. The CDR3 bases are TGTGCCGCGGGGACAGATACGCAGTATTTT. The J gene is TRBJ2-3, the V gene TRBV7-9; D possibly corresponds to TRBD2 (6 bases). The CDR3 length is 10 residues. Germline loops: CDR1 SEHNR, CDR2 FQNEAQ (reference sequence). V lost 11 bases to trimming and J lost 3 bases, with 6 bases between them.

This clonotype showed up many times. The chain recombines TRBV20-1 with TRBJ1-5; TRBD1 aligns across 9 bases. The length of the CDR3 is 14 residues. J was trimmed by 7 bases and V by 0 bases; bases with no gene match: 4. CDR1 and CDR2 (germline): DFQATT, SNEGSKA (reference sequence). The CDR3 DNA follows: TGCAGTGCTAGAGAAGGGACAGGGAGACAGCCCCAGCATTTT. Translation: CSAREGTGRQPQHF.

This rearrangement joins TRBV19 to TRBJ1-2; 9 nucleotides match TRBD1. Germline V gene sequence: CDR1 LNHDA, CDR2 SQIVND (reference sequence). The CDR3 extends over 19 amino acids. Trimming cost V 5 bases and J 2 bases; bases outside gene matches: 18. The CDR3 sequence: CASSSLGGQGKSANYGYTF. CDR3 DNA sequence: TGTGCCAGTAGTTCGTTAGGGGGACAGGGAAAAAGTGCGAACTATGGCTACACCTTC.

On this clonotype itself: One end of the junction is discordant with germline, which a read error may explain. The chain couples TRBV10-2 to TRBJ2-1; tentatively, D is TRBD1 (6 bases). CDR1 and CDR2 from the germline V gene are WSHSY and SAAADI. This CDR3 region has 14 residues. The CDR3 here is CASIHEVGDTEEYF. The CDR3 bases are TGCGCCAGCATTCACGAAGTTGGGGACACCGAGGAGTACTTT.

This clonotype was seen once. The junction and the germline gene differ at one end; a read error may be behind it. The rearrangement joins TRBV2 to TRBJ2-7; 8 bases line up with TRBD1. Germline CDR1 reads SNHLY; CDR2 reads FYNNEI. The CDR3 loop spans 14 amino acids. The CDR3 DNA reads as TGCGCCAGCAGCAGGACAGGGTTCTCCTACGAGCAGTACTTT. It specifies CASSRTGFSYEQYF.

This clonotype was counted at least ten times. This CDR3 fails to terminate in the conserved phenylalanine or tryptophan, so it likely reflects a read error. Because the CDR3's place on the DNA is in doubt, the DNA is left out and the CDR3 is given as listed by TCRdb. The CDR3 is CASSQAHGSPYERYL. The rearrangement links TRBV4-2 to TRBJ2-7; the table's D call TRBD1 went unverified against the DNA. The CDR3 spans 15 residues, counting both ends. Germline V gene lookup returns CDR1 LGHNA and CDR2 YNFKEQ.

About this clonotype itself: The junction departs from the called germline gene at one end, perhaps through a read error. The J gene is TRBJ1-5, the V gene TRBV5-1; TRBD1 might be the D (6 bases). CDR1 SGHRS and CDR2 YFSETQ come from the germline V gene. The CDR3 sequence is 15 residues long. The CDR3 DNA is TGTGCCAGCAGCTCGGGACATCCGTCAGGTCAGCCCCAGCATTTT. Translation gives CASSSGHPSGQPQHF.

The chain joins TRBV9 to TRBJ2-7, with a weak D call TRBD1 (8 bases). The germline V gene encodes CDR1 SGDLS and CDR2 YYNGEE. Trimming removed 3 bases from V and 7 bases from J, with 23 bases in between. This CDR3 has 16 residues. Written as DNA, the CDR3 is TGTGCCAGCAGCGGAACAGGGGGGGCTCGGCACGGGGAGCAGTACTTC. Translating it yields CASSGTGGARHGEQYF.

CDR3 amino acids: CASSFNQGTHLTSYF. CDR3 coding DNA: TGTGCCAGCAGCTTCAACCAGGGGACGCACCTGACTAGCTACTTC. The V and J genes are TRBV7-9 and TRBJ2-5, with a weak D call TRBD2 (7 bases). The germline CDR1 and CDR2 sequences are SEHNR and FQNEAQ (reference sequence). The V and J ends lost 3 bases and 14 bases respectively, with 25 bases between them. The CDR3 runs 15 residues.

V gene TRBV7-9 combines with J gene TRBJ2-7, with 15 bases identical to TRBD2. Germline-derived CDR1 and CDR2 are SEHNR and FQNEAQ (reference sequence). Unmatched junction bases numbered 14, after V lost 1 base and J lost 7 bases. The CDR3 runs 19 residues. CDR3 loop: CASSLVGRTGLAGGGEQYV. The DNA of the CDR3 is TGTGCCAGCAGCTTAGTGGGACGGACGGGACTAGCGGGAGGAGGGGAGCAGTACGTC.